The 29 T cell receptor beta chains below come from one sample, sequenced in a study of glioma-infiltrating T cells after dendritic cell vaccination. The data were produced by immunoSEQ multiplex PCR, yet TCRdb's version contains in-frame clones alone and is incomplete. The sample lists some 100,000 clones, approximately 80% occurring once. Sample: blood, taken before dendritic cell vaccination. These receptors all stem from a human donor with glioblastoma.

This chain joins TRBV7-8 and TRBJ2-7; no clear D. The germline CDR1 and CDR2 sequences are SGHVS and FQNEAQ. The V end lost 4 bases, the J end lost 0 bases, and 13 bases lay between the germline ends. The CDR3 is 15 amino acids. The CDR3 loop is CASSYALPSSYEQYF. In nucleotides, the CDR3 is TGTGCCAGCAGCTACGCACTGCCTAGCTCCTACGAGCAGTACTTC.

The chain employs TRBV5-4 and TRBJ2-1; 11 bases align to TRBD1. Unmatched junction bases numbered 8, after V lost 5 bases and J lost 7 bases. Per germline, CDR1 SGHNT and CDR2 YYREEE (reference sequence). There are 15 residues in the CDR3. CDR3 sequence (DNA): TGTGCCAGCAGGGCCGGGACAGGGGGGTTGAATGAGCAGTTCTTC. Translating gives CASRAGTGGLNEQFF. The whole variable domain, filled in from reference TRBV5-4 and TRBJ2-1, reads ETGVTQSPTHLIKTRGQQVTLRCSSQSGHNTVSWYQQALGQGPQFIFQYYREEENGRGNFPPRFSGLQFPNYSSELNVNALELDDSALYLCASRAGTGGLNEQFFGPGTRLTVL.

The chain employs TRBV11-3 and TRBJ2-7; possible D gene TRBD2, 6 bases. V was pared by 3 bases and J by 4 bases, with 10 bases between. Germline V gives CDR1 SGHNT, CDR2 YENEEA. The CDR3 runs to 13 residues. The CDR3 sequence is CASSFGSGYEQYF. The DNA for the CDR3 is TGTGCCAGCAGCTTCGGTAGCGGATACGAGCAGTACTTC. Full variable domain (outside the CDR3, taken from reference TRBV11-3 and TRBJ2-7): EAGVVQSPRYKIIEKKQPVAFWCNPISGHNTLYWYLQNLGQGPELLIRYENEEAVDDSQLPKDRFSAERLKGVDSTLKIQPAELGDSAVYLCASSFGSGYEQYFGPGTRLTVT.

The genes are TRBV23-1 and TRBJ1-2; 8 nucleotides match TRBD1. TRBV23-1 is an ORF, with its function uncertain. CDR3 length: 17 residues. The V segment lost 1 base and the J segment 6 bases; nucleotides outside the gene matches: 13. The CDR3 coding sequence is TGCGCCAGCAGTCAATGGGCCACGCACAGGGGGTCTAATGGCTACACCTTC. It specifies CASSQWATHRGSNGYTF.

The chain employs TRBV5-1 and TRBJ2-3; possible D gene TRBD1, 5 bases. CDR1 SGHRS and CDR2 YFSETQ come from the germline V gene. The CDR3 length is 16 residues. V lost 0 bases, J lost 4 bases, and 15 bases lay in between. CDR3 DNA: TGCGCCAGCAGCTTGGAGGGGCCTCGCACCTCAGATACGCAGTATTTT. Translated, it gives CASSLEGPRTSDTQYF.

This chain joins TRBV10-2 and TRBJ1-2, with D tentatively TRBD1 (6 bases). CDR1 is WSHSY, CDR2 SAAADI, per germline. CDR3 size: 13 residues. V shed 1 base and J shed 8 bases, with 11 bases lying between them. DNA for the CDR3: TGCGCCAGCAGTGAGTTGGGGGGGCTCGGCTACACCTTC. This translates into CASSELGGLGYTF.

V is TRBV6-1 and J is TRBJ2-5; 11 nucleotides agree with TRBD2. Germline V lookup: CDR1 MNHNS, CDR2 SASEGT. This CDR3 contains 15 residues. J gave up 5 bases and V 6 bases, and 8 bases lay outside the gene matches. Written as DNA, the CDR3 is TGTGCCAGCAGATTTAGCGGGGGGGATGGGGAGACCCAGTACTTC. This sequence encodes CASRFSGGDGETQYF.

This chain links TRBV5-1 with TRBJ1-3; 7 bases are a match to TRBD1. V shed 2 bases, J shed 4 bases, and the junction held 15 bases outside the gene matches. This CDR3 region has 18 residues. Germline V gene data show CDR1 as SGHRS and CDR2 as YFSETQ. The CDR3 spells CASSFGGPTGFRGNTIYF. The CDR3 DNA reads as TGCGCCAGCAGCTTTGGGGGCCCGACAGGGTTTAGAGGAAACACCATATATTTT.

The CDR3 DNA sequence: TGTGCCAGCAGTGCCGGCAGGGGGGCTGGAAACACCATATATTTT. It yields the protein CASSAGRGAGNTIYF. This chain joins TRBV2 and TRBJ1-3; 7 bases map to TRBD1. The length of the CDR3 is 15 residues. Germline CDR1 is SNHLY and CDR2 is FYNNEI. V shed 4 bases and J 2 bases; nucleotides not matched to a gene: 5. Using reference TRBV2 and TRBJ1-3 for the parts outside the CDR3, the full variable domain is EPEVTQTPSHQVTQMGQEVILRCVPISNHLYFYWYRQILGQKVEFLVSFYNNEISEKSEIFDDQFSVERPDGSNFTLKIRSTKLEDSAMYFCASSAGRGAGNTIYFGEGSWLTVV.

This chain links TRBV5-6 with TRBJ1-2; tentative D call: TRBD1 (6 bases). The V gene lost 4 bases and the J gene lost 6 bases, with 10 bases spanning the gap. There are 12 residues in the CDR3. In germline, CDR1 is SGHDT, CDR2 YYEEEE. The CDR3 here is CASSMGHHGYTF. DNA for the CDR3: TGTGCCAGCAGCATGGGACACCATGGCTACACCTTC.

The rearrangement joins TRBV10-3 to TRBJ1-1; no clear D gene. Trimming took off 7 bases at V and 0 bases at J, with 15 bases between the two ends. The CDR3 is 15 amino acids. The germline gives CDR1 ENHRY, CDR2 SYGVKD. Here the CDR3 reads CAITEGQGLNTEAFF. The CDR3, as DNA: TGTGCCATCACGGAGGGCCAAGGGTTGAACACTGAAGCTTTCTTT.

This clone showed up just a few times. The gene calls are TRBV4-1 and TRBJ2-7; 7 bases fit TRBD1. Looked up from germline, CDR1 is MGHRA and CDR2 is YSYEKL. The V and J ends lost 4 bases and 2 bases, in that order; junction bases with no gene match: 5. There are 14 residues in the CDR3. The CDR3 DNA follows: TGCGCCAGCAGCCCTCGGGACAGAACCTACGAGCAGTACTTC. Its translation: CASSPRDRTYEQYF.

This clone was found a few times. The chain recombines TRBV27 with TRBJ2-7; unclear D gene. CDR3 length: 12 residues. CDR1 is MNHEY and CDR2 is SMNVEV in the germline V gene (reference sequence). Trimming removed 4 bases at V and 0 bases at J, with 4 bases between. The CDR3 DNA follows: TGTGCCAGCAGTTCGAGCTCCTACGAGCAGTACTTC. Protein sequence: CASSSSSYEQYF.

This clone showed up just a few times. The chain is built from TRBV5-1 and TRBJ2-3, with 8 bases identical to TRBD2. CDR3 length: 14 amino acids. The ends lost 5 bases at V and 4 bases at J; junction bases unmatched: 6. Germline V gives CDR1 SGHRS, CDR2 YFSETQ. The CDR3 sequence: CASSPGGGADTQYF. The CDR3, as DNA: TGCGCCAGCAGTCCCGGGGGGGGAGCAGATACGCAGTATTTT.

V and J are TRBV5-1 and TRBJ2-5, with 8 nucleotides matching TRBD2. V was clipped by 0 bases and J by 4 bases; unmatched bases: 5. Germline V lookup: CDR1 SGHRS, CDR2 YFSETQ. The CDR3 is made up of 15 amino acids. The CDR3 DNA reads as TGCGCCAGCAGCTTGGGAGCGGCGGGAGGAGAGACCCAGTACTTC. Protein sequence: CASSLGAAGGETQYF.

The gene calls are TRBV19 and TRBJ1-2; TRBD1 is a possible D gene (5 bases). Looked up from germline, CDR1 is LNHDA and CDR2 is SQIVND (reference sequence). The CDR3 is made up of 16 amino acids. Between the trimmed V and J ends, which lost 3 bases and 7 bases, there was a span of 21 bases. CDR3 coding DNA: TGTGCCAGTAGTATTGGGGCCTCCCTCCGGAGCTCTGGCTACACCTTC. Encoded protein: CASSIGASLRSSGYTF. Drawing the rest from reference TRBV19 and TRBJ1-2, the complete variable domain is DGGITQSPKYLFRKEGQNVTLSCEQNLNHDAMYWYRQDPGQGLRLIYYSQIVNDFQKGDIAEGYSVSREKKESFPLTVTSAQKNPTAFYLCASSIGASLRSSGYTFGSGTRLTVV.

The chain couples TRBV9 to TRBJ2-7; 10 nucleotides match TRBD1. The CDR3 length is 19 residues. In germline, CDR1 is SGDLS, CDR2 YYNGEE. J was trimmed by 3 bases and V by 3 bases; bases with no gene match: 18. This CDR3 reads CASSASRDRGTYFDYEQYF. The CDR3 DNA is TGTGCCAGCAGCGCCAGCCGGGACAGGGGAACCTACTTCGACTACGAGCAGTACTTC.

The CDR3 is CASSQEAESYGYTF. Here the CDR3 DNA reads TGTGCCAGCAGCCAGGAAGCGGAGAGCTATGGCTACACCTTC. V usage is TRBV7-2 and J usage is TRBJ1-2; D not certain. CDR1 SGHTA and CDR2 FQGNSA come from the germline V gene. Between the trimmed V and J ends, which lost 5 bases and 4 bases, there was a span of 14 bases. The CDR3 extends over 14 amino acids.

V usage is TRBV10-2 and J usage is TRBJ2-7, with 7 bases fitting TRBD2. There are 17 residues in the CDR3. The ends lost 6 bases at V and 7 bases at J; junction bases unmatched: 21. Germline CDR1 and CDR2: WSHSY and SAAADI. As DNA, the CDR3 is TGCGCCAGCAGCGCGTTTTTGGGCGGGAGCGGGTCTTGGGAGCAGTACTTC. It yields the protein CASSAFLGGSGSWEQYF.

V gene TRBV6-1 combines with J gene TRBJ1-5, with TRBD1 matching 9 bases. The V gene end was trimmed by 6 bases and the J gene end by 7 bases; junction bases not matched to a gene: 7. CDR3 length equals 14 residues. Germline loops: CDR1 MNHNS, CDR2 SASEGT. The CDR3 loop is CASSLGTGYQPQHF. CDR3 sequence (DNA): TGTGCCAGCAGCTTAGGGACAGGGTACCAGCCCCAGCATTTT.

The chain couples TRBV5-1 to TRBJ2-7; 8 nucleotides match TRBD2. The CDR3 loop spans 16 amino acids. Germline V gene lookup returns CDR1 SGHRS and CDR2 YFSETQ. The V segment lost 1 base and the J segment 2 bases; nucleotides outside the gene matches: 8. The CDR3 here is CASSLNTAGAAYEQYF. As DNA, the CDR3 is TGCGCCAGCAGCTTGAATACAGCGGGAGCGGCCTACGAGCAGTACTTC.

The sample holds one count of this clone. The sample has other DNA sequences that encode this CDR3 too. The genes are TRBV6-1 and TRBJ1-2; 7 bases are shared with TRBD1. Germline CDR1 is MNHNS and CDR2 is SASEGT. The V gene end was trimmed by 11 bases and the J gene end by 8 bases; junction bases not matched to a gene: 14. This CDR3 is 13 amino acids long. The CDR3 DNA is TGTGCCGGGGGTAGTAGGGGGCCGCGGGGCTACACCTTC. The encoded protein is CAGGSRGPRGYTF.

The V call is TRBV6-5, the J call TRBJ2-7; TRBD2 matches at 12 bases. Trimming at V came to 6 bases and at J to 2 bases, leaving 5 bases not matched to a gene. Germline CDR1 is MNHEY and CDR2 is SVGAGI. CDR3 length: 15 residues. The CDR3 reads CASSRTSGTTYEQYF. The CDR3 DNA reads TGTGCCAGCAGCAGGACTAGCGGGACTACCTACGAGCAGTACTTC.

This sequence joins TRBV9 and TRBJ1-4; 8 bases match TRBD1. This CDR3 comprises 16 residues. Germline assignment: CDR1 SGDLS and CDR2 YYNGEE. J gave up 2 bases and V 3 bases, and 6 bases lay outside the gene matches. Written as DNA, the CDR3 is TGTGCCAGCAGCGGCGGACAGGGCGGGACTAATGAAAAACTGTTTTTT. Protein sequence: CASSGGQGGTNEKLFF.

This chain joins TRBV5-1 and TRBJ2-5; 12 nucleotides match TRBD2. CDR3 length: 15 amino acids. After removal of 3 bases from V and 4 bases from J, the junction contained 4 bases not matched to a gene. Germline loops: CDR1 SGHRS, CDR2 YFSETQ. CDR3 in amino acids: CASSSSGGALETQYF. The DNA for the CDR3 is TGCGCCAGCAGCTCTAGCGGGGGGGCCTTAGAGACCCAGTACTTC.

This chain connects TRBV10-2 to TRBJ2-5, with 9 bases aligning to TRBD2. CDR3 length: 14 residues. CDR1 is WSHSY, CDR2 SAAADI, per germline. V was clipped by 5 bases and J by 3 bases; unmatched bases: 4. CDR3 in amino acids: CASSLAGGEETQYF. As DNA, the CDR3 is TGCGCCAGCAGTCTTGCGGGGGGGGAAGAGACCCAGTACTTC.

The V call is TRBV10-1, the J call TRBJ1-1; a weak D match, TRBD1 (5 bases). Trimming removed 0 bases at V and 9 bases at J, with 11 bases between. The CDR3 has 13 residues. Germline assignment: CDR1 WNHNN and CDR2 SYGVQD (reference sequence). Written as DNA, the CDR3 is TGCGCCAGCAGTGAGTCGGTGGGGACTCAAGCTTTCTTT. Its protein is CASSESVGTQAFF.

The chain is built from TRBV18 and TRBJ1-4; 7 nucleotides align to TRBD1. Germline CDR1 and CDR2: KGHSH and LQKENI. This CDR3 contains 13 residues. The ends lost 4 bases at V and 6 bases at J; junction bases unmatched: 2. DNA of the CDR3: TGTGCCAGCTCACTCGACAGGGATGAAAAACTGTTTTTT. Translating gives CASSLDRDEKLFF.

This clone has only one observation. The rearrangement joins TRBV7-3 to TRBJ1-2, with TRBD1 identical over 7 bases. Germline-derived CDR1 and CDR2 are SGHTA and FQGTGA. CDR3 length: 18 residues. With 6 bases clipped from V and 3 bases from J, the junction kept 19 bases outside the gene matches. The CDR3 DNA is TGTGCCAGCAGACCCCCGGGAGTCAGGGGGTTGTCTCACTATGGCTACACCTTC. Its translation: CASRPPGVRGLSHYGYTF.